The entry below gives a single T cell receptor beta chain sequence along with its context. Its antigen is not yet known. Base qualities are not recorded, but no much larger clone differs from it by a single base. The data were taken from a study of blood T cell repertoires in COVID-19 (dated by TCRdb to the early 2020s). Study-wide context: The collaborator samples originated in the United States, Italy and Spain and spanned the acute and convalescent phases of COVID-19. The samples were drawn from the first 160 participants of the ongoing ImmuneRACE study and from 950 to 1,500 subjects provided by 6 global collaborators. The repertoires were released in a freely available public database intended as a resource for research on the immune response to SARS-CoV-2. The prospective study material was composed of cDNA or gDNA derived from T cells, B-cell-depleted T cells, or PBMCs. Subjects who had been exposed to COVID-19, were actively infected with it, or had recovered from it provided the deeply sampled blood TCRbeta repertoires that made up the dataset. A de-identified subject ID, COVID-19 status, age in years and sex were almost always included in the sample metadata. HLA class I and class II types, where available, came from metadata supplied by the sample provider rather than from assay-based typing.

The immunoSEQ Assay, a bias-controlled multiplex PCR, was used to amplify TCRbeta CDR3 regions from genomic DNA. The study's own analysis went as follows. The number of nucleated cells in each sample was estimated from the amplification of reference gene primers within the assay. Sequence reads were collapsed and filtered to measure the absolute abundance of every unique TCRbeta CDR3 rearrangement. Productive Simpson clonality was computed per sample as the square root of Simpson's diversity index over productive rearrangements. This is the immuneACCESS table as TCRdb keeps it, with only in-frame sequences that have V and J called. A part of the clones is gone; compared with another copy, unresolved V genes explain less than half, and the rest is unexplained. The DNA gave D and trimming, while V, J and clone size come from that table. The sample contains 200,000 to 250,000 clones, about 85% of them found a single time. The ten largest account for 9.5% to 13% of the sample.

In Seattle, one collaborating source enrolled patients while the infection was active and tracked those patients longitudinally over the course of disease. The collaborating institutions used their own protocols to collect whole blood in K2EDTA tubes. For TCRbeta analysis, collaborators shipped samples in one of three forms: frozen whole blood, isolated PBMCs, or DNA extracted from either of those sample types. The investigation overall reported the following: Clinical and demographic metadata were provided uncurated, with the amount varying by source and participant.

The specimen sequenced was peripheral blood. The receptor was derived from a woman aged 45-60 years with COVID-19, enrolled during active disease.

The nucleotide sequence is TGCGCCAGCAGCAGATCCGGGATCCCCTACAATGAGCAGTTCTTC. Translated, it gives CASSRSGIPYNEQFF. The V and J genes are TRBV5-1 and TRBJ2-1; the best D guess is TRBD2, with 5 bases matching. The CDR3, cysteine through phenylalanine, is 15 amino acids long. Left in the record is the CDR3 DNA by itself, 45 bases read in frame from the first base. Trimming costs V 4 bases and J 2 bases, and their ends lie 13 bases apart. According to the germline V gene, CDR1 reads SGHRS and CDR2 reads YFSETQ.